This TCR beta chain was identified during a study of cytomegalovirus exposure and HLA in healthy donors. Whole-study results and caveats: A link between a missense DCLRE1C variant and TCR beta V- and J-gene trimming emerged from a later analysis.

In its sample, this clone was seen a few times. As yet, its antigen is unknown. In the PCR, 60 Vbeta and 13 Jbeta primers were used. Profiling relied on immunoSEQ multiplex PCR, and the TCRdb table lists in-frame clones only, not all of them. The sample lists 150,000 to 200,000 clones, approximately 70% occurring once. Material: PBMCs. The TCR sequence derives from a woman in her thirties or forties in good health and CMV-seropositive.

The CDR3 spells CASSLGGQGSTDTQYF. As DNA, the CDR3 is TGTGCCAGCAGCTTGGGGGGGCAGGGTAGTACAGATACGCAGTATTTT. This sequence joins TRBV5-4 and TRBJ2-3; D is possibly TRBD1 (6 bases). The germline V and J ends were trimmed by 0 bases and 3 bases, with 14 bases remaining between them. Germline-derived CDR1 and CDR2 are SGHNT and YYREEE (reference sequence). CDR3 length equals 16 residues.